This T cell receptor beta chain derives from a study of beta chain features in type 1 diabetes. Study as a whole: Comparable age, gender and cell yields were observed in patients relative to healthy donors.

This clone was observed a few times. Its antigen remains unknown. Expressed TCRB transcripts were sequenced after all isolated RNA was converted to cDNA. TCRdb's table, derived via immunoSEQ multiplex PCR, lists solely in-frame clones and lacks some. This table holds hundreds of thousands of clones, over 9.5% found once. General observations from the study: There were fewer insertions and more deletions at the VDJ junctions of type 1 diabetes patients. In cDNA sequencing, cells with high TCR expression could be over-represented. Patients and controls would share equally any PCR tilt toward shorter templates.

V trimming: 1 base; J trimming: 6 bases; junction bases outside the gene matches: 5. The CDR3 is 14 residues long. From germline, CDR1 is SGHRS and CDR2 YFSETQ. The chain links TRBV5-1 to TRBJ2-3; TRBD1 matches 7 bases. The sample consisted of naive CD4+ T cells from blood. This receptor was obtained from a man between 18 and 35 years old in good health. The CDR3 DNA reads as TGCGCCAGCAGCTTGAGCGACAGGGCCGATACGCAGTATTTT. Translated, it gives CASSLSDRADTQYF.